This note documents a single T cell receptor (beta chain) sequence. Its antigen specificity is not known. No base-level quality is on record; no much larger clone is a single base apart. The data stem from a study of pediatric ulcerative colitis (dated by TCRdb to about 2019). As for the study more broadly: Of the ulcerative colitis patients, several had pancolitis and two had left-sided colitis, and histology in every patient was consistent with ulcerative colitis. The Pediatric Ulcerative Colitis Activity Index classified a couple of patients as having mild disease, several as having moderate disease and three as having acute severe colitis. From nine newly diagnosed, treatment-naive pediatric ulcerative colitis patients and a handful of non-IBD control children, paired blood and rectal samples were collected.

Before the diagnostic colonoscopy, none of the ulcerative colitis patients had been given any immunosuppressive medication. A blood sample was obtained concurrently with the colonoscopy. The Wizard kit (Promega) was used to extract genomic DNA from blood and intestinal samples. Through the immunoSEQ TRB Survey service, multiplex V and J primers were used to amplify rearranged CDR3 beta regions from genomic DNA. Survey-level sequencing depth of up to 500,000 reads per sample was used to keep depth equal across samples. The libraries were purified and pooled, then sequenced using Illumina technology. The study's own analysis went as follows. immunoSEQ online tools were used for productive clonality, sample overlap, pairwise scatters, CDR3 beta length, V/D/J gene usage and productiveness. Calculated diversity was the number of unique rearrangements divided by total templates times 100; Shannon and Simpson indices were also computed. For principal component analysis, Z-score normalized data were analyzed with the R prcomp function and the ggbiplot package. Blood-rectal clonal overlap within each subject was quantified with Morisita's index. The table was pulled from immuneACCESS by TCRdb, which kept in-frame rearrangements only. Such tables lose some clones; where checked, under half of the loss comes from unresolved V genes, and the rest has no known cause. D and trimming were read from the DNA, whereas the V and J calls and clone size are those reported in that table. The sample data list 55,000 to 75,000 clones, and 86% of these were observed just once. Under 3.5% of the sample rests with the top ten.

The CDR3 measures 15 amino acids from cysteine to phenylalanine. Left in the record is the CDR3 DNA by itself, 45 bases read in frame from the first base. The germline V gene yields SGHTA for CDR1 and FQGNSA for CDR2. Trimming leaves V shorter by 4 bases and J shorter by 7 bases, with the junction holding 8 bases beyond the gene matches. General findings and caveats noted by the study authors: A couple of rectal CDR3 clonotypes were present in all ulcerative colitis patients and in none of the controls. The healthy control group was small, with only a handful of individuals. Clonal overlap between a subject's own blood and rectum was significantly greater in ulcerative colitis patients than in controls, which suggests more T cell trafficking to inflamed tissue. A couple of patients' blood samples yielded substantially fewer templates for technical reasons and were excluded from blood-rectal overlap analysis. Because repertoires were derived from total lymphocyte DNA, patterns in rare subsets such as regulatory T cells may not have been reflected. Controls, mild-moderate and acute severe colitis patients were separated by rectal repertoire features, and reduced rectal diversity due to clonal expansions was observed in acute severe colitis.

The material sequenced was blood. This chain joins TRBV7-2 to TRBJ2-3; 10 central bases correspond to TRBD2. The sequence derives from a boy between 10 and 17 years old with severe ulcerative colitis. The CDR3 protein is CASSYVTSGSYTQYF. At the DNA level, the sequence is TGTGCCAGCAGCTACGTGACTAGCGGGTCGTATACGCAGTATTTT.